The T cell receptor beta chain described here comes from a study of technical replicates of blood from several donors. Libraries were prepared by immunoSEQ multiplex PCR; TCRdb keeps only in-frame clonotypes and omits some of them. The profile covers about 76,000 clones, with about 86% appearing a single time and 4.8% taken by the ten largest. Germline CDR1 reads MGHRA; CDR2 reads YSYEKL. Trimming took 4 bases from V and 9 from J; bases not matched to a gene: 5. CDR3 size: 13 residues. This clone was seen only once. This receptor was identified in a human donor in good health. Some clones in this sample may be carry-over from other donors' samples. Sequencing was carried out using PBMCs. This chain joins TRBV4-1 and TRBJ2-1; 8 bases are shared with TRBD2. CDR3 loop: CASSPGGFSEQFF. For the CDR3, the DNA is TGCGCCAGCAGCCCGGGGGGGTTCAGTGAGCAGTTCTTC.